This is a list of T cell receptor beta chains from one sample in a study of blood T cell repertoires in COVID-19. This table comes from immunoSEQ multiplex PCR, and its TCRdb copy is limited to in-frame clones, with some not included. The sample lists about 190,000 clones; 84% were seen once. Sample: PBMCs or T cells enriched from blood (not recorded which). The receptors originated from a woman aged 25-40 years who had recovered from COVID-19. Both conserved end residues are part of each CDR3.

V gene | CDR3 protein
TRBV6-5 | CASSYSTSGGQETQYF
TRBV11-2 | CASSLAGGPLETQYF
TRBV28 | CASSTRRGGDYGYTF
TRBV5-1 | CASSSDRSRYTF
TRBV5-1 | CASSFGQGVSTEAFF
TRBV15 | CATRRGQPNTGELFF
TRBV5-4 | CASSLEQGGNSPLHF
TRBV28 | CASRGTGGDPNEKLFF
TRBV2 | CASRPIAGEPTDTQYF
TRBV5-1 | CASSSSGQLYNSPLHF
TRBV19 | CATIPRGSYNEQFF
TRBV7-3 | CASSLRAASGNYNEQFF
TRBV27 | CASSFGDRVGNEQFF
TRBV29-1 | CSVRQRPYEQYF
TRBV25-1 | CASSGFGSSYNEQFF
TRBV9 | CASSVATGGGGNEQFF
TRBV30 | CAGPSIPANYGYTF
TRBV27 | CASSLRFGSPYEQYF
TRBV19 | CASSPTSRAGGRDEQFF
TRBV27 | CASSSDGTGFYEQYF
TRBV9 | CASSVGGDRARTEAFF
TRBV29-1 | CSAGGQYNEQFF
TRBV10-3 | CAISESGGSTDTQYF
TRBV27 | CASSLRGGGALVADTQYF
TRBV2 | CASSLKTGGDYGYTF
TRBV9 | CASSGAGGPTEAFF
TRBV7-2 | CASSRTRAPLNTEAFF
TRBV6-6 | CASSPQSNYGYTF
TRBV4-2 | CASSQGGRLRTDTQYF
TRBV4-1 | CASSQTTVSNQPQHF
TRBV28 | CASSLSGQGGTEAFF
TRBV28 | CASSSAFSGRVQYF
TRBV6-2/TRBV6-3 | CASSYFRGTEAFF
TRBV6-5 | CASSNKQGARTEAFF
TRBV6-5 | CASTDRGAENEKLFF
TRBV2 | CASNRDRNQPQHF
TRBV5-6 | CASSLETAPRTYNSPLHF
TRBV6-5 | CASSLTSSGASPYF
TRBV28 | CASSRSRTGGVDTEAFF
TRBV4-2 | CASSRDYSYTDTQYF
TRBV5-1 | CASSLGDMINYGYTF
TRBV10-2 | CASSESQVTRVEAFF
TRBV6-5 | CASSPLGGNTEAFF
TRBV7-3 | CASSFVASGSLVHEQFF
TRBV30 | CAWSEGRTQPQHF
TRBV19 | CASSIAGSGVGGANEQFF
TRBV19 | CASNLQASSYNSPLHF
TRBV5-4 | CASSLQAIDNTIYF
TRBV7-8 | CASSLAATGTHTEAFF
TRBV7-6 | CASSFLTSPTGELFF
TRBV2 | CASSEGGLGETQYF
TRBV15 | CATSREKEDRNSGNTIYF